These T cell receptor beta chains were read from a single sample in a study of T cell responses to AZD1222 COVID-19 vaccine. Sequencing was performed with immunoSEQ multiplex PCR; in TCRdb, only in-frame clones are kept and a portion is missing. Among 100,000 to 130,000 clones listed, roughly nine tenths were seen once. Specimen: peripheral blood, collected on day 0 of MenACWY control vaccination. These receptors came from an adult in good health. CDR3s include the opening cysteine and the closing phenylalanine or tryptophan. A D gene is named only where the DNA matches it firmly. Clone size, where shown, is once, few, many, or a class for clones that have expanded.

v_call: TRBV3-1/TRBV3-2; clone_size: once; j_call: TRBJ1-4; d_call: -; cdr3_aa: CASSQGVLANEKLFF; cdr3_nt: TGTGCCAGCAGTCAAGGGGTGTTAGCTAATGAAAAACTGTTTTTT
v_call: TRBV7-2; clone_size: once; j_call: TRBJ2-7; d_call: -; cdr3_aa: CASRSGRSPEQYF; cdr3_nt: TGTGCCAGCAGGTCAGGACGGTCCCCCGAGCAGTACTTC
v_call: TRBV29-1; clone_size: -; j_call: TRBJ2-5; d_call: -; cdr3_aa: CSVEDQGIETQYF; cdr3_nt: TGCAGCGTTGAAGATCAGGGGATAGAGACCCAGTACTTC
v_call: TRBV7-9; clone_size: -; j_call: TRBJ2-2; d_call: -; cdr3_aa: CASSNRAGELFF; cdr3_nt: TGTGCCAGCAGCAACCGGGCCGGGGAGCTGTTTTTT
v_call: TRBV27; clone_size: -; j_call: TRBJ1-5; d_call: TRBD1; cdr3_aa: CASSLTGTGVQPQHF; cdr3_nt: TGTGCCAGCAGTTTAACCGGGACAGGGGTTCAGCCCCAGCATTTT
v_call: TRBV6-5; clone_size: -; j_call: TRBJ1-3; d_call: TRBD1; cdr3_aa: CASTKGQTGNTIYF; cdr3_nt: TGTGCCAGCACCAAGGGACAGACTGGAAACACCATATATTTT
v_call: TRBV12-5; clone_size: -; j_call: TRBJ1-1; d_call: -; cdr3_aa: CASGSLTGTMNTEAFF; cdr3_nt: TGTGCTAGTGGTTCCCTCACCGGGACAATGAACACTGAAGCTTTCTTT
v_call: TRBV28; clone_size: -; j_call: TRBJ1-2; d_call: -; cdr3_aa: CASSLGRELNYGYTF; cdr3_nt: TGTGCCAGCAGTTTAGGCAGGGAGCTTAACTATGGCTACACCTTC
v_call: TRBV9; clone_size: -; j_call: TRBJ2-3; d_call: -; cdr3_aa: CASSSLTETDTQYF; cdr3_nt: TGTGCCAGCAGCTCCCTGACGGAAACAGATACGCAGTATTTT
v_call: TRBV18; clone_size: -; j_call: TRBJ2-7; d_call: -; cdr3_aa: CASGDSYEQYF; cdr3_nt: TGTGCCAGCGGTGACAGCTACGAGCAGTACTTC